This T cell receptor (beta chain) emerged from a study of T cells in tuberculosis. Study-wide points: Active tuberculosis alpha repertoires lay closer to GMM-specific TCRs than controls'.

Sequencing used immunoSEQ multiplex PCR; TCRdb keeps in-frame clones, though not all of them. The sample carries about 44,000 clones, roughly 95% recorded once. V lost 0 bases, J lost 3 bases, and 9 bases lay in between. The CDR3 has 15 residues. Germline CDR1 is MGHRA and CDR2 is YSYEKL. Turning to this clone: Its antigen is unknown.

The rearrangement links TRBV4-1 to TRBJ2-1; a weak D match, TRBD1 (6 bases). The sample was PBMCs. This receptor was taken from a donor between 10 and 35 years old with latent tuberculosis or without tuberculosis infection. This CDR3 reads CASSQDRGLYNEQFF. DNA for the CDR3: TGCGCCAGCAGCCAAGACAGGGGCCTCTACAATGAGCAGTTCTTC.